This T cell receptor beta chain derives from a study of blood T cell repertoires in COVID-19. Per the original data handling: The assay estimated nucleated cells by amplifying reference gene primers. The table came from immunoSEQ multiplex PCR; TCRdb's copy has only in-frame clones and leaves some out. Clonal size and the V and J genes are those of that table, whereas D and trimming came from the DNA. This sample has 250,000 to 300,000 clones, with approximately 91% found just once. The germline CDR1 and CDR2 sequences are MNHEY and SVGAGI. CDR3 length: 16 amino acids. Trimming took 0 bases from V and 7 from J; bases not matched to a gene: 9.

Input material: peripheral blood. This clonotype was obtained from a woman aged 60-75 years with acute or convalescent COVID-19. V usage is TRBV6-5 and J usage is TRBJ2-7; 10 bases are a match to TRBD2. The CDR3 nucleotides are TGTGCCAGCAGTTACTCGACCTGGACTAGCGGTCGGGAGCAGTACTTC. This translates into CASSYSTWTSGREQYF.